This T cell receptor (beta chain) was captured by sequencing in a study of T cell repertoires in aging, cancer and after chemotherapy. Study observations and caveats: Across the chemotherapy interval, each cancer cohort showed higher median generation probability, suggesting thymic rebound. In cancer patients, declining TCR diversity with age involved lost richness and lost evenness. Untreated cancer patients had significantly lower blood TCR diversity than age-matched healthy donors.

Peripheral blood genomic DNA, not sorted cells or RNA, was the template. Notes on this clonotype: Its antigen is undetermined.

Multiplex touch-down PCR with TRB-A/B primers amplified rearranged V-D-J TRB sequences. TCRdb called the multiplex PCR reads again in MiXCR, with one record for every CDR3 protein. The table shows about 13,000 distinct CDR3 sequences, with 20% to 30% occurring only once. The ends were cut back, 3 bases at V and 7 bases at J, with 9 bases in the middle. The CDR3 runs to 12 residues. Germline lookup yields CDR1 MNHNY and CDR2 SVGAGI (reference sequence). This clonotype was sampled from a human donor in good health. V is TRBV6-6 and J is TRBJ1-1; D remains unclear. The sample comprised blood. CDR3 nucleotide sequence: TGTGCCAGCAGTTATCCCGGTTTTGAAGCTTTCTTT. Its protein is CASSYPGFEAFF.